The T cell receptor (beta chain) described here comes from a study of CD8 T cells in Susac syndrome. RNA amounts of 0.5 to 1 ug underwent reverse transcription with random hexamers. Using its own MiXCR run on the immunoSEQ multiplex PCR reads, TCRdb lists one record per CDR3 protein. This repertoire shows about 300,000 distinct CDR3 sequences, about 82% found once; its top ten account for 0.2% to 0.25%. V was trimmed by 6 bases and J by 1 base, leaving 10 bases between them. There are 13 residues in the CDR3. CDR1 and CDR2 from the germline V gene are MNHEY and SVGAGI. The specimen was CD8+ T cells from PBMCs. The rearrangement links TRBV6-5 to TRBJ2-7, with D possibly being TRBD1 or TRBD2 (5 bases each). This clonotype was sampled from a human donor with multiple sclerosis. CDR3: CASRPGTSYEQYF. The CDR3 bases are TGTGCCAGCAGACCTGGGACGTCCTACGAGCAGTACTTC.